This T cell receptor (beta chain) is from a study of response to subunit inactivated influenza vaccine (dated by TCRdb to 2016 to 2019). With regard to the full study: To follow how T cells responded to a trivalent subunit inactivated influenza vaccine, the researchers relied on deep quantitative profiling of the T cell receptor repertoire. Paper-wide results and their limitations: According to the authors, only a limited number of new T cells may be recruited by each seasonal influenza vaccination.

This clonotype was seen only a few times. Its cognate antigen has yet to be identified. Qualities for individual bases were not recorded, and no much larger clone is one base off. To prepare the library, RT-PCR was applied. Sequenced using an Illumina HiSeq 2500. TCRdb reworked the public reads: Q25 trimming with fastp, MiXCR clone assembly, productive beta chains retained. Duplicate CDR3 protein sequences are folded into a single record with the most common DNA and genes. The table for this sample lists more than 600,000 distinct CDR3 sequences; about 18% of them were counted only once. The biggest ten clones account for roughly a tenth of the sample. CDR1 SEHNR and CDR2 FQNEAQ are derived from the germline V gene (reference sequence). The CDR3 holds 17 amino acids from the cysteine to the phenylalanine. The DNA shown is the 51-base CDR3, in frame from base 1. Here V drops 1 base and J drops 6 bases, and the junction holds 13 bases not matched to any gene.

This receptor was taken from a middle-aged man who received an inactivated influenza vaccine. Donor details come from another sample of the same person, matched by shared clones. The chain was built from TRBV7-9 and TRBJ1-2, and 8 junction bases match TRBD1. This sample comprised PBMCs from blood, obtained roughly 5 days after vaccination. CDR3 loop: CASSLELIRGQRDGYTF. The nucleotides are TGTGCCAGCAGCTTAGAACTGATCAGGGGGCAAAGGGATGGCTACACCTTC.